The rows below give T cell receptor beta chains drawn from one sample of a study of T-cell reconstitution after alpha-beta-depleted transplantation in children. From the PCR reads, TCRdb called clonotypes with MiXCR, one entry per CDR3 protein. The sample has fewer than 550,000 distinct CDR3 sequences, 9.5% to 13% seen once. Sample: PBMCs from the stem cell graft donor, taken from the stem cell graft. These receptors were collected from a human donor who donated a stem cell graft to a child with acute myeloid leukemia. CDR3s include the opening cysteine and the closing phenylalanine or tryptophan. D genes are given only for firm matches. Part of the rows lack a size; the others show once, few, many or a class for expanded clones.

J,V,D,size,CDR3,DNA
TRBJ1-4,TRBV4-1,TRBD1,-,CASSQTPTGREKLFF,TGCGCCAGCAGCCAGACCCCGACAGGGAGGGAAAAACTGTTTTTT
TRBJ2-3,TRBV5-4,-,-,CASSLGARDLTDTQYF,TGTGCCAGCAGCTTGGGGGCCCGGGACCTCACAGATACGCAGTATTTT
TRBJ2-5,TRBV6-2/TRBV6-3,TRBD2,many,CASSYYGGSETQYF,TGTGCCAGCAGTTACTATGGCGGGAGCGAGACCCAGTACTTC
TRBJ2-1,TRBV27,-,-,CASSTGFYNEQFF,TGTGCCAGCAGCACAGGGTTCTACAATGAGCAGTTCTTC
TRBJ2-2,TRBV29-1,-,few,CSVGLAYTGELFF,TGCAGCGTTGGTCTAGCGTACACCGGGGAGCTGTTTTTT
TRBJ2-1,TRBV19,TRBD2,-,CATSGREVYNEQFF,TGTGCCACCTCCGGCCGGGAGGTATACAATGAGCAGTTCTTC
TRBJ2-1,TRBV20-1,-,-,CSASVLTNEQFF,TGCAGTGCTAGTGTTCTCACAAATGAGCAGTTCTTC
TRBJ2-5,TRBV9,-,-,CASSVASGGRETQYF,TGTGCCAGCAGCGTAGCGTCCGGAGGGAGAGAGACCCAGTACTTC
TRBJ2-1,TRBV20-1,TRBD2,-,CSALAGGPGEHFF,TGCAGTGCCTTAGCGGGAGGGCCGGGGGAGCATTTCTTC
TRBJ2-1,TRBV29-1,-,-,CSVEPLGGNEQFF,TGCAGCGTAGAACCATTAGGGGGGAATGAGCAGTTCTTC
TRBJ2-4,TRBV4-3,-,-,CASSQVPGDSQNIQYF,TGCGCCAGCAGCCAAGTCCCGGGGGACAGCCAAAACATTCAGTACTTC
TRBJ2-6,TRBV9,-,few,CASSRAGANVLTF,TGTGCCAGCAGCAGGGCCGGGGCCAACGTCCTGACTTTC
TRBJ1-1,TRBV6-1,-,-,CASRPPGGTTEAFF,TGTGCCAGCAGGCCCCCCGGGGGGACGACTGAAGCTTTCTTT
TRBJ2-2,TRBV5-1,TRBD1,-,CASSPGGITGELFF,TGCGCCAGCAGCCCAGGGGGCATCACCGGGGAGCTGTTTTTT
TRBJ2-3,TRBV20-1,-,-,CSAIIIQGTDTQYF,TGCAGTGCTATAATTATTCAGGGCACAGATACGCAGTATTTT
TRBJ2-5,TRBV5-1,-,-,CASSLGRVRQETQYF,TGCGCCAGCAGCTTGGGGCGGGTCCGCCAAGAGACCCAGTACTTC
TRBJ2-1,TRBV6-5,TRBD2,many,CASSYSSGRHNEQFF,TGTGCCAGCAGTTACTCTAGCGGGAGACACAATGAGCAGTTCTTC
TRBJ1-1,TRBV29-1,-,few,CSVEDNGWAGENTEAFF,TGCAGCGTTGAAGATAACGGCTGGGCAGGGGAGAACACTGAAGCTTTCTTT
TRBJ2-7,TRBV5-1,TRBD2,few,CASSLSGSGYEQYF,TGCGCCAGCAGCCTGAGCGGGAGTGGATACGAGCAGTACTTC
TRBJ2-3,TRBV7-9,-,many,CASSFGGSSDTQYF,TGTGCCAGCAGCTTTGGGGGCTCGTCGGATACGCAGTATTTT
TRBJ2-1,TRBV18,-,few,CASSLEMDLNEQFF,TGTGCCAGCTCACTCGAAATGGACCTCAATGAGCAGTTCTTC
TRBJ2-1,TRBV6-2/TRBV6-3,TRBD1,-,CASRSRDREVSVSASEQFF,TGTGCCAGCAGATCCCGGGACAGGGAGGTATCTGTCTCAGCAAGTGAGCAGTTCTTC
TRBJ1-2,TRBV25-1,-,few,CASSDRGSPVYGYTF,TGTGCCAGCAGTGATCGGGGGAGTCCGGTTTATGGCTACACCTTC
TRBJ2-1,TRBV20-1,-,many,CSARDDRAVEQFF,TGCAGTGCTAGAGATGACCGAGCGGTCGAGCAGTTCTTC
TRBJ1-3,TRBV29-1,TRBD1,-,CSVDGEQGAGNTIYF,TGCAGCGTTGATGGCGAACAGGGGGCTGGAAACACCATATATTTT
TRBJ2-7,TRBV5-1,-,many,CASSIGARNHEQYF,TGCGCCAGCAGCATTGGAGCCAGGAACCACGAGCAGTACTTC
TRBJ2-1,TRBV3-1,TRBD2,few,CASSQGGSSSYNEQFF,TGTGCCAGCAGCCAAGGCGGGAGCAGCTCCTACAATGAGCAGTTCTTC
TRBJ2-5,TRBV20-1,TRBD1,many,CSAREDRKQETQYF,TGCAGTGCTAGAGAGGACAGGAAGCAAGAGACCCAGTACTTC
TRBJ2-7,TRBV6-2/TRBV6-3,-,few,CASSYSDGYEQYF,TGTGCCAGCAGTTACTCTGACGGCTACGAGCAGTACTTC
TRBJ2-6,TRBV4-1,TRBD1,-,CASSHHRGTGANGLTF,TGCGCCAGCAGCCACCACAGGGGGACTGGGGCCAACGGCCTGACTTTC
TRBJ2-2,TRBV20-1,-,-,CSAVTGSPGELFF,TGCAGTGCTGTCACCGGGAGCCCCGGGGAGCTGTTTTTT
TRBJ2-2,TRBV28,TRBD2,few,CASRAGGAVGELFF,TGTGCCAGCAGAGCCGGGGGGGCTGTCGGGGAGCTGTTTTTT
TRBJ2-1,TRBV18,TRBD2,many,CASSPGLAVNNEQFF,TGTGCCAGCTCCCCGGGACTAGCAGTTAACAATGAGCAGTTCTTC
TRBJ1-5,TRBV4-2,-,few,CASSPNVNGRTLSQPQHF,TGTGCCAGCAGCCCAAACGTGAATGGACGGACGTTGAGTCAGCCCCAGCATTTT
TRBJ2-3,TRBV20-1,-,few,CSASGTQGIPDTQYF,TGCAGTGCTTCCGGGACCCAGGGGATCCCAGATACGCAGTATTTT
TRBJ2-5,TRBV11-1,-,few,CASSLDGVAAQETQYF,TGTGCCAGCAGCTTAGATGGAGTAGCGGCCCAAGAGACCCAGTACTTC
TRBJ2-1,TRBV5-4,-,-,CASSLVYNGNEQFF,TGTGCCAGCAGCTTGGTCTACAACGGGAATGAGCAGTTCTTC
TRBJ2-3,TRBV11-2,TRBD2,many,CASIPGIAGVTDTQYF,TGTGCCAGCATCCCCGGTATAGCGGGAGTAACAGATACGCAGTATTTT
TRBJ2-7,TRBV6-2/TRBV6-3,-,few,CASNSGSPYEQYF,TGTGCCAGCAACTCCGGGTCGCCCTACGAGCAGTACTTC
TRBJ1-1,TRBV4-2,TRBD1,-,CASSVWTGQKTEAFF,TGTGCCAGCAGCGTCTGGACAGGGCAGAAGACTGAAGCTTTCTTT
TRBJ2-1,TRBV15,TRBD2,-,CATSRVRRETYNEQFF,TGTGCCACCAGCAGAGTACGGCGGGAGACATACAATGAGCAGTTCTTC
TRBJ1-6,TRBV5-1,-,-,CASSLAVGDSYNSPLHF,TGCGCCAGCAGCTTGGCCGTCGGAGACTCCTATAATTCACCCCTCCACTTT
TRBJ1-1,TRBV6-5,-,few,CASSYGQSNTEAFF,TGTGCCAGCAGTTACGGACAGTCGAACACTGAAGCTTTCTTT
TRBJ2-6,TRBV3-1,-,-,CASSQNSGANVLTF,TGTGCCAGCAGCCAAAATTCTGGGGCCAACGTCCTGACTTTC
TRBJ2-2,TRBV12-3/TRBV12-4,-,few,CASRANLGRTGELFF,TGTGCCAGCAGAGCGAACCTCGGACGTACCGGGGAGCTGTTTTTT
TRBJ2-1,TRBV20-1,TRBD2,-,CSARPFLSGSSSYNEQFF,TGCAGTGCGAGACCTTTCCTTAGCGGGTCCAGCTCCTACAATGAGCAGTTCTTC